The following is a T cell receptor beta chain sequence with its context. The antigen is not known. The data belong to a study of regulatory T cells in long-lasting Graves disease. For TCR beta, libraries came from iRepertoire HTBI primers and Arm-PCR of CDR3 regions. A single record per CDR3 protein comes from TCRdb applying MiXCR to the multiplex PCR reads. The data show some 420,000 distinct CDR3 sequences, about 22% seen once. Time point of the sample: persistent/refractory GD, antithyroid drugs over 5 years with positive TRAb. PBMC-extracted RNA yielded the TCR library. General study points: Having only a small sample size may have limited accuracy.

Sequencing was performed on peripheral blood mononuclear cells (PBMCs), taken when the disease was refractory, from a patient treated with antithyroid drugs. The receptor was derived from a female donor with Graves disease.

Written as DNA, the CDR3 is TGCGCCAGCACACTGGCCATGAACACTGAAGCTTTCTTT. This codes for CASTLAMNTEAFF. This sequence joins TRBV4-1 and TRBJ1-1, with D unresolved. The ends were cut back, 7 bases at V and 0 bases at J, with 9 bases in the middle. Germline CDR1 reads MGHRA; CDR2 reads YSYEKL. The CDR3 totals 13 residues.